The clone carrying this TCR beta chain was detected only a few times. No antigen is known for it. This sample stems from a study of identical twins. Points from the study as a whole: The authors noted that invariant MAIT and iNKT cells could partly confound zero-insertion analyses. Compared with models, monozygotic twins showed more out-of-frame TCR alpha sharing.

The CDR3 is 11 amino acids. Trimming at V came to 4 bases and at J to 11 bases, leaving 5 bases not matched to a gene. Germline V lookup: CDR1 SGHRS, CDR2 YFSETQ. Template switching created a universal primer site, and the cDNA included unique molecular identifiers. TCRdb re-called the 5' RACE reads through MiXCR, storing one row per CDR3 protein. The sample shows nearly 650,000 distinct CDR3 sequences, just over 7% of them seen only once. These same records also appear under a second study, on yellow fever vaccine responses in identical twins.

This clonotype was sampled from a woman under 30 in good health. Sequenced sample: PBMCs. The chain has TRBV5-1 and TRBJ1-2; 7 nucleotides align to TRBD1. This CDR3 is CASSDDRVYTF. The DNA of the CDR3 is TGCGCCAGCAGCGATGACAGGGTTTACACCTTC.